This T cell receptor delta chain was observed in a study of gamma-delta T cells after stem cell transplantation (dated by TCRdb to 2016 to 2017). Library construction relied on RT-PCR. The data were produced on an Illumina MiSeq. Identical DNA sequences were merged into single rows after TCRdb reprocessed the public reads with CATT. A total of about 2,600 delta-chain clones appear in this sample, less than 30% of them only once. The leading ten clones occupy about 7.3% of the sample. With regard to this clone: Which antigen it targets is not known. A single base separates this from a much larger clone, so it may be a read error.

Spanning cysteine to phenylalanine, the CDR3 consists of 21 amino acids. The entry retains the CDR3 DNA only, 63 bases that are in frame from base 1. Relative to germline, V is missing 3 bases and J is missing 1 base, with 21 bases of the junction outside any gene match. The germline V gene encodes CDR1 TSWWSYY and CDR2 QGS. This clonotype was obtained from a human donor. It is not recorded whose cells these are; they may come from a transplant donor. Sequencing used gamma-delta T cells. The rearrangement combines TRDV1 with TRDJ1; 9 bases in the junction line up with TRDD2. For the CDR3, the sequence is CALGDPFLPFLGYTGTDKLIF. The bases read TGTGCTCTTGGGGACCCCTTCCTACCTTTTCTGGGGTATACTGGCACCGATAAACTCATCTTT.